This TCR beta chain was documented in a study of blood T cell repertoires in COVID-19. Turning to the study itself: Sites in the United States, Italy and Spain provided acute and convalescent COVID-19 samples. From T cells, B-cell-depleted T cells, or PBMCs came the material, which was cDNA or gDNA.

Original handling: Estimation of nucleated cell counts was performed using reference gene primer amplification. Clones were read by immunoSEQ multiplex PCR, and TCRdb kept only the in-frame ones, dropping some. Clonal size and the V and J genes are those of that table, whereas D and trimming came from the DNA. The table has 50,000 to 65,000 clones, 86% seen once. The V gene's germline CDR1 is SGHAT and CDR2 FQNNGV. The length of the CDR3 is 13 residues. The sequence derives from a human donor in a cohort sampled during active COVID-19. The V call is TRBV11-2, the J call TRBJ2-2; D may be TRBD2 (6 bases). Sequencing used peripheral blood. The CDR3 here is CALRRRDTGELFF. The CDR3 coding sequence is TGTGCTCTCCGACGGAGGGACACCGGGGAGCTGTTTTTT. Looking up the rest from reference TRBV11-2 and TRBJ2-2 gives the full variable domain: EAGVAQSPRYKIIEKRQSVAFWCNPISGHATLYWYQQILGQGPKLLIQFQNNGVVDDSQLPKDRFSAERLKGVDSTLKIQPAKLEDSAVYLCALRRRDTGELFFGEGSRLTVL.